This T cell receptor beta chain was obtained from a study of identical twins. Points from the study as a whole: Cord blood beta clonotypes that were abundant carried fewer insertions, and memory repertoires showed no such trend. There was an excess of low generation probability in the out-of-frame alpha sequences that twins shared.

Template switching added a universal primer site; cDNA carried unique molecular identifiers. One entry per CDR3 protein results from TCRdb running MiXCR on the 5' RACE reads. The table has some 1,700,000 distinct CDR3 sequences, less than 35% seen once. This clonotype was seen more than once but under ten times. Antigen specificity is unknown. Donors uniformly comprised healthy Caucasians. V lost 4 bases to trimming and J lost 2 bases, with 15 bases between them. The V gene's germline CDR1 is LGHNA and CDR2 YNFKEQ. The CDR3 is 15 amino acids. Input material: cord blood. The receptor comes from a newborn girl in good health. The chain couples TRBV4-2 to TRBJ2-7; D ambiguous. The CDR3 nucleotides read TGTGCCAGCAGCCCTTACTGGCAGGAGACCTACGAGCAGTACTTC. It translates to CASSPYWQETYEQYF.